This TCR beta chain was identified during a study of T cell repertoires and leukemia-associated antigens. Study-level information: Around 15 million effective reads came from all samples combined.

General study results and limits: Whether expanded clones are antigen-specific and functional remains untested.

A remark on this clonotype: The antigen is unknown.

The CDR3 totals 15 residues. CDR1 and CDR2 (germline): SGHAT, FQNNGV. Trimming cost V 1 base and J 0 bases; bases outside gene matches: 1. Via MiXCR, TCRdb re-called the 5' RACE reads, giving one row per CDR3 protein. The table shows 10,000 to 13,000 distinct CDR3 sequences, with roughly 43% occurring only once. The sequence was collected from a female donor in good health. The V gene is TRBV11-2, the J gene TRBJ2-3; 7 bases match TRBD1. Sequenced material: CD3+ T cells sorted from blood and cultured. CDR3 amino acids: CASSLGQGSTDTQYF. Here the CDR3 DNA reads TGTGCCAGCAGCTTAGGACAGGGAAGCACAGATACGCAGTATTTT.